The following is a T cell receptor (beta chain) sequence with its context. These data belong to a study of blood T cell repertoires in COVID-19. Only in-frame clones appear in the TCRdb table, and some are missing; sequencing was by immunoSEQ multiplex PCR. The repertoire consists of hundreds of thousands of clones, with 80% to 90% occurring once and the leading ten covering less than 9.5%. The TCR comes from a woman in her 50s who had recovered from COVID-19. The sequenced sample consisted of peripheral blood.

DNA for the CDR3: TGTGCCAGCAGTTTCGGGGGGAGGGAACAGCCCCAGCATTTT. Encoded protein: CASSFGGREQPQHF. This chain links TRBV28 with TRBJ1-5; TRBD1 might be the D (5 bases). Deletions cut 3 bases from V and 7 bases from J, with 13 bases between. The CDR3 has 14 residues. From germline, CDR1 is MDHEN and CDR2 SYDVKM.